Only a few counts were recorded for the clone carrying this T cell receptor (beta chain). Its specificity is unknown. These data are taken from a study of human T cells and chemical hapten exposure. Study background: In the sensitization step, 2% DPC was placed on about 2 cm by about 2 cm of upper inner arm skin. Small volume differences among pooled libraries mainly caused per-sample TCR yield variation.

Notes on the study in general: DPC sensitization left the count of TCRs above 1 in 1000 unchanged.

MiXCR, applied by TCRdb to the RACE reads, yields one record per CDR3 protein. The sample holds tens of thousands of distinct CDR3 sequences; about 10% are singletons and the top ten take approximately 4.4%. Time point specified: patch test 1, 2 weeks after DPC sensitization. Noted treatment: therapeutic diphenylcyclopropenone sensitization with weekly scalp DPC. Participating donors were patients with alopecia, aged 18 to 70 years, considered appropriate candidates for DPC. Germline values: CDR1 SGHNT, CDR2 YYREEE (reference sequence). The CDR3 totals 13 residues. Trimming cost V 5 bases and J 3 bases, with 12 bases left between them.

The source material was whole blood, sampled in connection with sensitization to the hapten diphenylcyclopropenone (DPC). The sequence came from a woman between 50 and 59 years old with alopecia areata. Some clones in this sample may be carry-over from other donors' samples. The chain links TRBV5-4 to TRBJ2-7; D ambiguous. The CDR3 DNA reads TGTGCCAGCAGGCCTGACCCTTACTACGAGCAGTACTTC. Its protein is CASRPDPYYEQYF.